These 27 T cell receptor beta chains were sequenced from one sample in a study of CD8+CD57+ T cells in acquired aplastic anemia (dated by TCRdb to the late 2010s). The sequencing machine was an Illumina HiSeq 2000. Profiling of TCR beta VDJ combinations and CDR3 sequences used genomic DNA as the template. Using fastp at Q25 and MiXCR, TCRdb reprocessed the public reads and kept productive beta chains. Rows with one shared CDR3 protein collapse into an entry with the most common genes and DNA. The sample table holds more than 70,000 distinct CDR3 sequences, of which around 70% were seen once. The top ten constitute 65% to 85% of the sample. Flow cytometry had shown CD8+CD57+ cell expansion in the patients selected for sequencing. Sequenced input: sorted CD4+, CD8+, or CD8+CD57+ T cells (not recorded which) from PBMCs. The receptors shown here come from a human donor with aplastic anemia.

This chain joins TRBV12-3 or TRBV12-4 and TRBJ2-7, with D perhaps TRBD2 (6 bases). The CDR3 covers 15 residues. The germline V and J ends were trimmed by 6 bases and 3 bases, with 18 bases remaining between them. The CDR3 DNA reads TGTGCCAGCAGGCCCCCCTTGGGGGAGGTCTACGAGCAGTACTTC. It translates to CASRPPLGEVYEQYF.

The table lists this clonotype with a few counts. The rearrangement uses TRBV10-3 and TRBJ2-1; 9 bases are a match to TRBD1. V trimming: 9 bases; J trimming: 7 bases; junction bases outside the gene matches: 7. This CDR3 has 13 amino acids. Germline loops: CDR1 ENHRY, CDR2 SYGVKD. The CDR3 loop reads CAIRTGAVNEQFF. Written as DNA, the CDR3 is TGTGCCATTCGGACAGGGGCGGTAAATGAGCAGTTCTTC.

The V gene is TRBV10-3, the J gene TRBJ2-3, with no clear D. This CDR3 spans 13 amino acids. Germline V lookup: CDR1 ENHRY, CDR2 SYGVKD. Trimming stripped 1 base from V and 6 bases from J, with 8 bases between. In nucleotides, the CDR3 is TGTGCCATCAGTGAGTTTGAAGGCGATACGCAGTATTTT. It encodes CAISEFEGDTQYF.

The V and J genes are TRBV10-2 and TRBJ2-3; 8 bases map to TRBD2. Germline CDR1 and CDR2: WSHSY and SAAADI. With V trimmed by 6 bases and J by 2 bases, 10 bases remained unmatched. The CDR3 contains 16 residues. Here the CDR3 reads CASSSKRGPPTDTQYF. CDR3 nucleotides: TGCGCCAGCAGCTCGAAGCGGGGGCCACCCACAGATACGCAGTATTTT.

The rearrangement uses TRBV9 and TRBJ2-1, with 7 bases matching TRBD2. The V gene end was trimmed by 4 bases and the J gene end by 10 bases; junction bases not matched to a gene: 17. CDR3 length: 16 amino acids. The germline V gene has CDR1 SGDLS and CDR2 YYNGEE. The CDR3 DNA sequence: TGTGCCAGCAGCTTATCCCGTGGAGCGGGACCCAGAGAGCAGTTCTTC. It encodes CASSLSRGAGPREQFF.

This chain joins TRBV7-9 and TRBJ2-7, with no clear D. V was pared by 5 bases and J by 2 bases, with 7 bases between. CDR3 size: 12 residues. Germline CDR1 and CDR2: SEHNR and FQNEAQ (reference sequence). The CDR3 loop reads CASSLLPYEQYF. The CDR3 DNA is TGTGCCAGCAGCCTACTACCCTACGAGCAGTACTTC.

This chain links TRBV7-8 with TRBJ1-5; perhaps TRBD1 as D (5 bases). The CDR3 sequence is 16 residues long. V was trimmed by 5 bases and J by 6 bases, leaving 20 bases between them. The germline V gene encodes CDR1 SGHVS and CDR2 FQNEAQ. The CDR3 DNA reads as TGTGCCAGCAGCCGGCTTAGTTCAGGGATGCGTCAGCCCCAGCATTTT. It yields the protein CASSRLSSGMRQPQHF. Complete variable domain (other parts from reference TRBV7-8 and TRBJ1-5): GAGVSQSPRYKVAKRGQDVALRCDPISGHVSLFWYQQALGQGPEFLTYFQNEAQLDKSGLPSDRFFAERPEGSVSTLKIQRTQQEDSAVYLCASSRLSSGMRQPQHFGDGTRLSIL.

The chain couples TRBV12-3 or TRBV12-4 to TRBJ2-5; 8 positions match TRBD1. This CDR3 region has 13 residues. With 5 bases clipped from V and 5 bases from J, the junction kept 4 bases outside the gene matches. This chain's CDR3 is CASSLGQGETQYF. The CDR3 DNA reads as TGTGCCAGCAGTCTTGGACAGGGCGAGACCCAGTACTTC.

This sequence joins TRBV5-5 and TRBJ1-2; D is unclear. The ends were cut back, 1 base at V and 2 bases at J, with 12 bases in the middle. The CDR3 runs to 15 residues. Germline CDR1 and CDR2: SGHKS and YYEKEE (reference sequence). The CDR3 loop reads CASSLTSTENYGYTF. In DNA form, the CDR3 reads TGTGCCAGCAGCTTGACATCAACTGAAAACTATGGCTACACCTTC.

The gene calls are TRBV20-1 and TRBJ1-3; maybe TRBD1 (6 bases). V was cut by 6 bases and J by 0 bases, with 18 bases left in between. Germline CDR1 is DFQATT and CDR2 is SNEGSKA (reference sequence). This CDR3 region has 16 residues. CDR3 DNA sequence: TGCAGTGCGGAGGGGGGACATACGAGCTCTGGAAACACCATATATTTT. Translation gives CSAEGGHTSSGNTIYF.

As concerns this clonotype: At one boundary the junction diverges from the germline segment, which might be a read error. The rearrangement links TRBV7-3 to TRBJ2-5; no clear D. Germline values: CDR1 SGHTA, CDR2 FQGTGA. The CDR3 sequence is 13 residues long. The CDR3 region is CASSITTEETQYF. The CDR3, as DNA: TGTGCCAGCAGCATAACGACCGAAGAGACCCAGTACTTC.

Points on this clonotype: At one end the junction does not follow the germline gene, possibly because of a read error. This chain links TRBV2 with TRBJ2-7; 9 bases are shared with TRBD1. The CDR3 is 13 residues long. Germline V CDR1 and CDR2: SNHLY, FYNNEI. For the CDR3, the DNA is TGTGCCAGCACCCACAGGGGGCAGTACGGGCAGTACTTC. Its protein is CASTHRGQYGQYF.

Here the CDR3 reads CASPAPRQGQNYGYTF. The DNA for the CDR3 is TGTGCCAGCCCGGCCCCCCGACAGGGACAGAACTATGGCTACACCTTC. V is TRBV7-3 and J is TRBJ1-2, with 7 bases lining up with TRBD1. Germline lookup yields CDR1 SGHTA and CDR2 FQGTGA. Germline trimming cut 8 bases from V and 2 bases from J; bases unmatched to any gene: 14. This CDR3 comprises 16 residues.

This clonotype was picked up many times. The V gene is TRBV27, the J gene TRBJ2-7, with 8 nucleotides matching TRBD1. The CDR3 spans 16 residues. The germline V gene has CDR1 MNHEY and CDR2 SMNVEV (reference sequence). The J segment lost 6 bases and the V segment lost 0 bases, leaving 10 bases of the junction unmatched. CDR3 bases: TGTGCCAGCAGTTTATCGACAGGGGAGAAATCGGGCGAGCAGTACTTC. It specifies CASSLSTGEKSGEQYF.

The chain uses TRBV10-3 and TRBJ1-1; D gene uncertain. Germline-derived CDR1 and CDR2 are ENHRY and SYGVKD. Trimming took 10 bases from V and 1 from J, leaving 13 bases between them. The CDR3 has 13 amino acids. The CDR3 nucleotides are TGTGCCAGCACCAACCGACAGAACACTGAAGCTTTCTTT. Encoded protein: CASTNRQNTEAFF.

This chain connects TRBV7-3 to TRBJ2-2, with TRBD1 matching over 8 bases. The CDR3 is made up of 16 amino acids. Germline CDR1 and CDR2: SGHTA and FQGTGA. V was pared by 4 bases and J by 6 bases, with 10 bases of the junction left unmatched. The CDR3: CASSSYRGSGAGELFF. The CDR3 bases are TGTGCCAGCAGCTCCTACAGGGGGTCGGGTGCCGGGGAGCTGTTTTTT.

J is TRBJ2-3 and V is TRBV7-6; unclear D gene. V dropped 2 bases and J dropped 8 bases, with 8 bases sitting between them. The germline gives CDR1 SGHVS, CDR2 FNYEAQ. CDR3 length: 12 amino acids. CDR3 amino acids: CASSLIRTTQYF. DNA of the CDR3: TGTGCCAGCAGCTTAATTCGAACTACGCAGTATTTT.

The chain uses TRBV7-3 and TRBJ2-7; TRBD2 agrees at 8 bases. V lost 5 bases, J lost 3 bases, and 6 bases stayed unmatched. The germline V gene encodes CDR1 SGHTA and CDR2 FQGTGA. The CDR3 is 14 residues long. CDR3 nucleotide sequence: TGTGCCAGCAGCCTCCAGAGCGGGAGCTACGAGCAGTACTTC. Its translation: CASSLQSGSYEQYF.

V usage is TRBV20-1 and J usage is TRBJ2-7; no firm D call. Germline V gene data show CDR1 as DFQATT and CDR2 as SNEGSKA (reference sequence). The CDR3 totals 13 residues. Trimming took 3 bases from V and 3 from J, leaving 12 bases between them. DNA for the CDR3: TGCAGTGCTAGTGGAGTGGGCAACTACGAGCAGTACTTC. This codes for CSASGVGNYEQYF.

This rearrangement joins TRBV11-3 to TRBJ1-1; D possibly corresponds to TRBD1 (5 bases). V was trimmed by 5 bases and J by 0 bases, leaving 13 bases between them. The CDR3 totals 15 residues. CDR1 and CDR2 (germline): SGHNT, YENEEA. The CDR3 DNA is TGTGCCAGCAGCCGGGTGGGGGGAATGAACACTGAAGCTTTCTTT. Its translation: CASSRVGGMNTEAFF.

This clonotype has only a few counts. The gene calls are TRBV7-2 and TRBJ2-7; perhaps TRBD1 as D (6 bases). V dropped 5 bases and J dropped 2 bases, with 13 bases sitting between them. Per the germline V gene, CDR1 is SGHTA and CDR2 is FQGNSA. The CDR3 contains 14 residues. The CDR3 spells CASSPQTGTYEQYF. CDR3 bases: TGTGCCAGCAGCCCCCAGACAGGTACCTACGAGCAGTACTTC.

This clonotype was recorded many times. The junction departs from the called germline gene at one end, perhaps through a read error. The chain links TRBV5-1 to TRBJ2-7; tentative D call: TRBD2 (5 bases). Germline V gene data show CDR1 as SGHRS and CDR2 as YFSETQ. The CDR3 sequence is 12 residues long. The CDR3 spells CASSLAGDEQYF. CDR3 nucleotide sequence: TGTGCCAGCAGCTTGGCCGGGGACGAGCAGTACTTC.

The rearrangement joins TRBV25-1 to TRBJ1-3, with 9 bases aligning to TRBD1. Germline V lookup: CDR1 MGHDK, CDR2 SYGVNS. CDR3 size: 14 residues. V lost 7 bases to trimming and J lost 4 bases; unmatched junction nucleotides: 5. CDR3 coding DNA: TGTGCCAGCACCTCGACAGGGGGAGGAAACACCATATATTTT. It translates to CASTSTGGGNTIYF.

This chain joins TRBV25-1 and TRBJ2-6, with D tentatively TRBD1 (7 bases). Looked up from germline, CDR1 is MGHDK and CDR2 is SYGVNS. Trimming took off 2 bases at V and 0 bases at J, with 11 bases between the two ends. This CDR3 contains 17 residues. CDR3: CASSEGGTASGANVLTF. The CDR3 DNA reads TGTGCCAGCAGTGAAGGCGGGACAGCCTCTGGGGCCAACGTCCTGACTTTC.

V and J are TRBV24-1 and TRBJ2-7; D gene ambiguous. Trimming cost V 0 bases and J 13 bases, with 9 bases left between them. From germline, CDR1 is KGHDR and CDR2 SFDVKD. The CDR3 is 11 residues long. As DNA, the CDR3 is TGTGCCACCAGTGATTTGACCAGACGATACTTC. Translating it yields CATSDLTRRYF.

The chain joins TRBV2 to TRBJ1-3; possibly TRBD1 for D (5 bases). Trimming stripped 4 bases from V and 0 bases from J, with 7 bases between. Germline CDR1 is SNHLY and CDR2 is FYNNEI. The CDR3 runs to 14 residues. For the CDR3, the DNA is TGTGCCAGCAGTGGACAGCCCTCTGGAAACACCATATATTTT. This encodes CASSGQPSGNTIYF.

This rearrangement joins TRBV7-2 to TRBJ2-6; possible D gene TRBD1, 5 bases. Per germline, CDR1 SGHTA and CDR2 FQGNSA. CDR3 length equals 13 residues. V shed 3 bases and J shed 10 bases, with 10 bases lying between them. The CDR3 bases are TGTGCCAGCAGCTTGGGGCTAAATAACGTCCTGACTTTC. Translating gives CASSLGLNNVLTF.